Below are 3 T cell receptor beta chains sequenced from a single sample in a study of neoadjuvant nivolumab and ipilimumab in lung cancer (dated by TCRdb to between 2020 and 2021). To prepare the library, the immunoSEQ multiplex PCR assay was applied. TCRdb's version of the immuneACCESS table is confined to in-frame rearrangements and falls short of the full clone set. An unresolved V gene accounts for under half of the shortfall where checked; the remainder is of unknown origin. The sample table holds 15,000 to 20,000 clones, of which roughly four fifths were seen once. Of the sample, 8% is held by the ten largest clones. The label giving this sample's time point can be read as: at surgical resection after neoadjuvant nivolumab +/- ipilimumab. The sample consisted of tumor tissue, taken after neoadjuvant nivolumab, alone or with ipilimumab, at or shortly before surgery. Source of these receptors: an adult with non-small cell lung cancer.

The rearrangement uses TRBV5-4 and TRBJ2-5; 10 bases map to TRBD1. CDR1 and CDR2 from the germline V gene are SGHNT and YYREEE (reference sequence). The junction had 5 bases not matched to a gene; V was cut back by 4 bases and J by 2 bases. The length of the CDR3 is 15 residues. CDR3 protein: CASSGQGGRQETQYF. DNA of the CDR3: TGTGCCAGCAGCGGACAGGGGGGGAGGCAAGAGACCCAGTACTTC.

V gene TRBV7-3 combines with J gene TRBJ2-1; D unresolved. Germline V gene sequence: CDR1 SGHTA, CDR2 FQGTGA. Deletions cut 2 bases from V and 8 bases from J, with 10 bases between. The CDR3 is 13 residues long. The CDR3 coding sequence is TGTGCCAGCAGCTTACACAATTCCGATGAGCAGTTCTTC. Translation: CASSLHNSDEQFF.

V gene TRBV7-2 combines with J gene TRBJ1-6; no clear D. Trimming pared 5 bases from V and 5 bases from J, leaving 13 bases between. The length of the CDR3 is 15 residues. Germline CDR1 SGHTA, CDR2 FQGNSA. CDR3 DNA sequence: TGTGCCAGCAGCCTACGTATTTTGGATAATTCACCCCTCCACTTT. It encodes CASSLRILDNSPLHF.